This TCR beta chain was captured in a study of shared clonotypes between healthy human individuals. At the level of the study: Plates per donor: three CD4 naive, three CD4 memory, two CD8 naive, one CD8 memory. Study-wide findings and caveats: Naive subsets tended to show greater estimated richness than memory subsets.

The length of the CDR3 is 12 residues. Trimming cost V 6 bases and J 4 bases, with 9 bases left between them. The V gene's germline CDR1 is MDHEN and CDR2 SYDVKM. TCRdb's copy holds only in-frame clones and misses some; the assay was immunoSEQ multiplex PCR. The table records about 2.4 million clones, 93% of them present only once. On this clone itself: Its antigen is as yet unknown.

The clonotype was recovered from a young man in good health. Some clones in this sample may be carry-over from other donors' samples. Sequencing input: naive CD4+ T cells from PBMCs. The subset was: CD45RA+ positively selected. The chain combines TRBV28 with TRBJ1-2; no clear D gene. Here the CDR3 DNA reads TGTGCCAGCAGCCAACGGTTCTATGGCTACACCTTC. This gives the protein CASSQRFYGYTF.